These T cell receptor beta chains were read from a single sample in a study of blood T cell repertoires in COVID-19. Produced via immunoSEQ multiplex PCR; TCRdb's table is partial and in-frame only. Of some 330,000 clones listed, roughly four fifths were seen once; the top ten hold approximately 4.7%. Sequenced sample: PBMCs or T cells enriched from blood (not recorded which). Source of these receptors: a woman in her fifties or sixties who had recovered from COVID-19. Each CDR3 is given without its conserved first and last residue. The order of the fields is V gene, clone size, CDR3 protein. Size values are once, few and many counts, or a class for expanded clones, and some rows have none.

v_gene: TRBV11-1
abundance: -
CDR3aa: ASSFLTGGPFTEAF

v_gene: TRBV5-1
abundance: -
CDR3aa: ASSKTFQEAF

v_gene: TRBV7-9
abundance: -
CDR3aa: ASSLYRDRAPEQY

v_gene: TRBV4-1
abundance: -
CDR3aa: ASSQGPTYQETQY

v_gene: TRBV18
abundance: -
CDR3aa: ASSNAGGQPQH

v_gene: TRBV9
abundance: -
CDR3aa: ASSATGIWNTEAF

v_gene: TRBV7-8
abundance: -
CDR3aa: ASSVQGRNYGYT

v_gene: TRBV7-3
abundance: -
CDR3aa: ASSSSGEIAKNIQY

v_gene: TRBV4-1
abundance: -
CDR3aa: ASSQDLRDYEQY

v_gene: TRBV5-1
abundance: -
CDR3aa: ASNLGVRGFDEQF

v_gene: TRBV19
abundance: -
CDR3aa: ASSSDRLNTEAF

v_gene: TRBV5-1
abundance: -
CDR3aa: ASTAESEAF

v_gene: TRBV6-1
abundance: -
CDR3aa: ASSGASGSSAGELF

v_gene: TRBV5-1
abundance: -
CDR3aa: ASSFLQGDTEAF

v_gene: TRBV7-9
abundance: few
CDR3aa: ASSLLAGVSYNEQF

v_gene: TRBV9
abundance: -
CDR3aa: ASSVPLAHYYGYT

v_gene: TRBV7-2
abundance: -
CDR3aa: ASSLAGQIANYGYT

v_gene: TRBV6-6
abundance: -
CDR3aa: ASSREAGYT

v_gene: TRBV5-4
abundance: -
CDR3aa: ASSSYHSGRSEQY

v_gene: TRBV3-1/TRBV3-2
abundance: -
CDR3aa: ASSQVSSASGSYNEQF

v_gene: TRBV5-1
abundance: once
CDR3aa: ASSPGAGWGGYT

v_gene: TRBV3-1/TRBV3-2
abundance: -
CDR3aa: ASSLDRAGQPQH

v_gene: TRBV11-3
abundance: -
CDR3aa: ASSLDREAGLINTGELF

v_gene: TRBV2
abundance: -
CDR3aa: ATGLAENTDTQY

v_gene: TRBV6-2/TRBV6-3
abundance: few
CDR3aa: ASSRPAGGYT

v_gene: TRBV19
abundance: once
CDR3aa: ASGTGLYGYT

v_gene: TRBV9
abundance: -
CDR3aa: ASSPGDRGEAF

v_gene: TRBV13
abundance: -
CDR3aa: ASSLGVNYGYT

v_gene: TRBV12-3/TRBV12-4
abundance: -
CDR3aa: ASKLSNTGELF

v_gene: TRBV6-5
abundance: -
CDR3aa: ASSSQATGEGGYT

v_gene: TRBV12-3/TRBV12-4
abundance: few
CDR3aa: ASSDRANYGYT

v_gene: TRBV5-6
abundance: -
CDR3aa: ASSLSRAGQIYEQY

v_gene: TRBV5-1
abundance: once
CDR3aa: ASSPGQRNNEQF

v_gene: TRBV30
abundance: -
CDR3aa: AWRGEAPVGYT

v_gene: TRBV4-2
abundance: -
CDR3aa: ASSQVGVGAGYEQY

v_gene: TRBV7-6
abundance: -
CDR3aa: ASSLEGSGAAGNTIY

v_gene: TRBV5-6
abundance: -
CDR3aa: ASSLALSEQY

v_gene: TRBV6-4
abundance: -
CDR3aa: AKCFSQALEQY

v_gene: TRBV19
abundance: -
CDR3aa: ASSPSSGGNSYEQY

v_gene: TRBV27
abundance: once
CDR3aa: ASRVIGSAGNEQF

v_gene: TRBV7-9
abundance: -
CDR3aa: ASSPDRGSVKNIQY

v_gene: TRBV7-3
abundance: -
CDR3aa: ASSLQSSASRFTDTQY

v_gene: TRBV6-5
abundance: few
CDR3aa: ASSGTSVPQETQY

v_gene: TRBV10-3
abundance: -
CDR3aa: AIGSTDTGTDTQY

v_gene: TRBV11-1
abundance: -
CDR3aa: ASSLGSQETQY

v_gene: TRBV12-3/TRBV12-4
abundance: -
CDR3aa: ASSFPGDYGYT

v_gene: TRBV5-1
abundance: -
CDR3aa: ASSLASRTDTGELF

v_gene: TRBV29-1
abundance: -
CDR3aa: SVEDRAGHLSEQY

v_gene: TRBV7-2
abundance: -
CDR3aa: ASSSAGTGELF

v_gene: TRBV5-1
abundance: -
CDR3aa: ASSVGYTGGYNEQF

v_gene: TRBV7-9
abundance: -
CDR3aa: ASSLATGGGF

v_gene: TRBV3-1/TRBV3-2
abundance: -
CDR3aa: ASSQLLTSGGEQF